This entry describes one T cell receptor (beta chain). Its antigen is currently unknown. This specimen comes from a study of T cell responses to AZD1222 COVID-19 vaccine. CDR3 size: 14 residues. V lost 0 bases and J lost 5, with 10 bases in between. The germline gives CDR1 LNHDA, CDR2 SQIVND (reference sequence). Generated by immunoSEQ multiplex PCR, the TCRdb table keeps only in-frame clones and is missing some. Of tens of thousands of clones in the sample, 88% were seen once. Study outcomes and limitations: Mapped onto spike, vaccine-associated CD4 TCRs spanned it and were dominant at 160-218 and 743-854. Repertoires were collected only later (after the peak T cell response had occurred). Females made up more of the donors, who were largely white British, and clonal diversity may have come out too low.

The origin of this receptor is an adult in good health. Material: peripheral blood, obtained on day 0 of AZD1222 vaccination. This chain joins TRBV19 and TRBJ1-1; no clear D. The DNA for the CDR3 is TGTGCCAGTAGTATAGACGGCATGGGGACTGAAGCTTTCTTT. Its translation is CASSIDGMGTEAFF.